These 29 T cell receptor beta chains were all obtained from the same sample, sequenced in a study of blood T cell repertoires in COVID-19. The assay was immunoSEQ multiplex PCR, and TCRdb's table has in-frame clones only and misses some. The table records 70,000 to 85,000 clones, approximately 82% of them present only once. Sequences were obtained from peripheral blood. Receptors were obtained from a man older than 75 with active or convalescent COVID-19.

The chain carries TRBV6-1 and TRBJ1-1, with TRBD1 matching over 7 bases. The V segment lost 2 bases and the J segment 3 bases; nucleotides outside the gene matches: 3. CDR3 size: 14 residues. Germline V gene data show CDR1 as MNHNS and CDR2 as SASEGT. In nucleotides, the CDR3 is TGTGCCAGCAGTGAAATCGACAGGGACACTGAAGCTTTCTTT. As protein: CASSEIDRDTEAFF.

This chain joins TRBV28 and TRBJ1-2; D uncertain. This CDR3 contains 12 residues. V was pared by 5 bases and J by 4 bases, with 8 bases between. Germline V gene lookup returns CDR1 MDHEN and CDR2 SYDVKM. DNA of the CDR3: TGTGCCAGCAGTCCCCGGTTCTATGGCTACACCTTC. The encoded protein is CASSPRFYGYTF.

This sequence joins TRBV25-1 and TRBJ1-2, with 7 bases aligning to TRBD1. This CDR3 is built from 16 residues. Per germline, CDR1 MGHDK and CDR2 SYGVNS. With 3 bases clipped from V and 0 bases from J, the junction kept 7 bases outside the gene matches. CDR3 sequence (DNA): TGTGCCAGCAGTGATCCGGGACAGATACCTAACTATGGCTACACCTTC. Protein: CASSDPGQIPNYGYTF.

V usage is TRBV24-1 and J usage is TRBJ2-1, with 10 bases fitting TRBD1. The CDR3 loop spans 14 amino acids. Germline V CDR1 and CDR2: KGHDR, SFDVKD. The ends lost 5 bases at V and 9 bases at J; junction bases unmatched: 6. The CDR3, as DNA: TGTGCCACCAGTGGTGGGACAGGGGCACCTGAGCAGTTCTTC. The encoded protein is CATSGGTGAPEQFF.

In its sample, this clone was seen once. The chain has TRBV5-1 and TRBJ2-5; possible D gene TRBD2, 5 bases. The V gene's germline CDR1 is SGHRS and CDR2 YFSETQ. Trimming left V 4 bases short and J 5 bases short, with 18 bases between. The CDR3 length is 15 residues. The CDR3 DNA sequence: TGCGCCAGCAGCCCGCTTCTCGGGATCCGGGAGACCCAGTACTTC. It translates to CASSPLLGIRETQYF. Combining the CDR3 with reference TRBV5-1 and TRBJ2-5 gives the whole variable domain KAGVTQTPRYLIKTRGQQVTLSCSPISGHRSVSWYQQTPGQGLQFLFEYFSETQRNKGNFPGRFSGRQFSNSRSEMNVSTLELGDSALYLCASSPLLGIRETQYFGPGTRLLVL.

The gene calls are TRBV5-1 and TRBJ2-3; possible D gene TRBD2, 6 bases. Germline lookup yields CDR1 SGHRS and CDR2 YFSETQ. This CDR3 region has 16 residues. V lost 2 bases and J 0 bases, leaving 13 bases between the germline ends. The DNA of the CDR3 is TGCGCCAGCAGCTTTTTGTTCGCGGGAAGCACAGATACGCAGTATTTT. This sequence encodes CASSFLFAGSTDTQYF.

This clone appeared a single time. The V and J genes are TRBV15 and TRBJ2-1, with a weak D call TRBD2 (6 bases). The CDR3 consists of 16 residues. Germline-derived CDR1 and CDR2 are LNHNV and YYDKDF (reference sequence). With 3 bases removed from V and 5 bases from J, the gap between germline ends came to 17 bases. The DNA of the CDR3 is TGTGCCACCAGCAGGGGGGGAGAGATACTAAACAATGAGCAGTTCTTC. This gives the protein CATSRGGEILNNEQFF.

This chain links TRBV6-2 or TRBV6-3 with TRBJ2-2, with unresolved D. The CDR3 runs to 14 residues. Between the trimmed V and J ends, which lost 2 bases and 4 bases, there was a span of 8 bases. The germline V gene encodes CDR1 MNHEY and CDR2 SVGEGT. DNA of the CDR3: TGTGCCAGCAGTTACGCGCAAGTCACCGGGGAGCTGTTTTTT. Its translation is CASSYAQVTGELFF.

The chain joins TRBV18 to TRBJ2-7; 10 nucleotides match TRBD1. The trim removed 5 bases at V and 4 bases at J, leaving 5 bases unmatched. This CDR3 is built from 14 residues. Germline V gives CDR1 KGHSH, CDR2 LQKENI. CDR3 sequence: CASSSGQGGYEQYF. CDR3 sequence (DNA): TGTGCCAGCTCATCTGGACAGGGGGGATACGAGCAGTACTTC.

The chain uses TRBV6-1 and TRBJ2-3; 7 bases map to TRBD2. Germline lookup yields CDR1 MNHNS and CDR2 SASEGT. This CDR3 has 11 residues. Trimming removed 10 bases from V and 5 bases from J; junction bases left unmatched: 3. The CDR3 sequence is CATIAGDTQYF. CDR3 DNA sequence: TGTGCCACCATAGCGGGAGATACGCAGTATTTT.

With respect to this clone: The same CDR3 can be traced to other DNA sequences in this sample. The CDR3 spells CASIRGRGSSYEQYF. The CDR3 nucleotides are TGTGCCAGCATCCGGGGGCGGGGGAGCTCCTACGAGCAGTACTTC. The chain uses TRBV7-3 and TRBJ2-7, with a weak D call TRBD2 (7 bases). V shed 7 bases and J shed 0 bases, with 16 bases lying between them. Germline V gene lookup returns CDR1 SGHTA and CDR2 FQGTGA. The CDR3 sequence is 15 residues long. The full variable domain, with the rest looked up from reference TRBV7-3 and TRBJ2-7, is GAGVSQTPSNKVTEKGKYVELRCDPISGHTALYWYRQSLGQGPEFLIYFQGTGAADDSGLPNDRFFAVRPEGSVSTLKIQRTERGDSAVYLCASIRGRGSSYEQYFGPGTRLTVT.

V gene TRBV4-3 combines with J gene TRBJ1-6; D might be TRBD1 (6 bases). The CDR3 length is 12 residues. Germline V gene data show CDR1 as LGHNA and CDR2 as YSLEER. V was pared by 3 bases and J by 9 bases, with 6 bases between. CDR3 loop: CASSQGASPLHF. The DNA for the CDR3 is TGCGCCAGCAGCCAGGGGGCTTCACCCCTCCACTTT.

This chain links TRBV2 with TRBJ1-2; D not resolved. CDR1 is SNHLY and CDR2 is FYNNEI in the germline V gene. CDR3 size: 13 residues. The ends were cut back, 4 bases at V and 4 bases at J, with 10 bases in the middle. The CDR3 nucleotides are TGTGCCAGCAGTGGAGAGGGTTTCTATGGCTACACCTTC. It specifies CASSGEGFYGYTF. Drawing the rest from reference TRBV2 and TRBJ1-2, the complete variable domain is EPEVTQTPSHQVTQMGQEVILRCVPISNHLYFYWYRQILGQKVEFLVSFYNNEISEKSEIFDDQFSVERPDGSNFTLKIRSTKLEDSAMYFCASSGEGFYGYTFGSGTRLTVV.

This chain links TRBV19 with TRBJ1-5; tentatively, D is TRBD1 (5 bases). The CDR3 has 15 residues. Germline V gene lookup returns CDR1 LNHDA and CDR2 SQIVND (reference sequence). V was shortened by 8 bases and J by 6 bases, with 20 bases between the two germline ends. The CDR3 DNA reads TGTGCCAGTCGGTCAGGGAACAGACTGAGTCAGCCCCAGCATTTT. It translates to CASRSGNRLSQPQHF.

This clone was seen ten or more times. V gene TRBV9 combines with J gene TRBJ1-3; D is ambiguous. Germline CDR1 reads SGDLS; CDR2 reads YYNGEE. V was clipped by 4 bases and J by 4 bases, with 6 bases between them. The CDR3 is made up of 12 amino acids. Here the CDR3 DNA reads TGTGCCAGCAGCCCCAGGGGAAACACCATATATTTT. Encoded protein: CASSPRGNTIYF.

The chain has TRBV6-5 and TRBJ2-2, with a possible D match to TRBD1 (7 bases). Germline CDR1 MNHEY, CDR2 SVGAGI. The CDR3 totals 15 residues. Trimming removed 7 bases from V and 5 bases from J, with 17 bases in between. CDR3 DNA: TGTGCCAGCACCCATGAGGGGGCGGGAACCGGGGAGCTGTTTTTT. It codes for CASTHEGAGTGELFF.

The chain joins TRBV5-1 to TRBJ1-2, with D possibly TRBD1 on 6 matching bases. The CDR3 is 14 amino acids. Trimming left V 2 bases short and J 2 bases short, with 10 bases between. Germline V gene lookup returns CDR1 SGHRS and CDR2 YFSETQ. This CDR3 reads CASSFLGQNYGYTF. CDR3 DNA sequence: TGCGCCAGCAGCTTCCTCGGACAGAACTATGGCTACACCTTC.

V and J are TRBV7-2 and TRBJ1-2; TRBD1 matches 8 bases. This CDR3 spans 16 amino acids. The V segment lost 5 bases and the J segment 8 bases; nucleotides outside the gene matches: 16. CDR1 is SGHTA, CDR2 FQGNSA, per germline. DNA for the CDR3: TGTGCCAGCAGCCCGGGGACAGGCCCACCTGGTCTAGGCTACACCTTC. As protein: CASSPGTGPPGLGYTF.

The chain joins TRBV3-1 (or the pseudogene TRBV3-2) to TRBJ1-1, with D hard to call. CDR3 size: 12 residues. The germline V gene has CDR1 LGHDT and CDR2 YNNKEL (reference sequence). Deletions cut 0 bases from V and 11 bases from J, with 10 bases between. Here the CDR3 reads CASSQEGRGAFF. The CDR3 DNA sequence: TGTGCCAGCAGCCAAGAGGGAAGAGGGGCTTTCTTT.

The rearrangement links TRBV2 to TRBJ2-2, with 10 bases lining up with TRBD1. Germline loops: CDR1 SNHLY, CDR2 FYNNEI. The trim removed 5 bases at V and 6 bases at J, leaving 9 bases unmatched. The CDR3 length is 16 residues. CDR3 residues: CASSTRTGGPPGELFF. The CDR3 DNA reads as TGTGCCAGCAGTACCCGGACAGGGGGGCCGCCCGGGGAGCTGTTTTTT.

The genes are TRBV2 and TRBJ2-2; D is perhaps TRBD1 (5 bases). The germline V gene encodes CDR1 SNHLY and CDR2 FYNNEI. The ends were cut back, 6 bases at V and 5 bases at J, with 13 bases in the middle. CDR3 length: 14 residues. The CDR3 loop is CASSEFSGTGELFF. CDR3 sequence (DNA): TGTGCCAGCAGCGAATTTTCAGGGACCGGGGAGCTGTTTTTT.

The chain has TRBV10-2 and TRBJ1-2; D might be TRBD1 (5 bases). V was pared by 6 bases and J by 0 bases, with 8 bases between. CDR1 is WSHSY, CDR2 SAAADI, per germline. CDR3 size: 13 residues. CDR3 loop: CASSRDANYGYTF. The CDR3 DNA reads TGCGCCAGCAGCAGGGATGCTAACTATGGCTACACCTTC.

The rearrangement joins TRBV7-2 to TRBJ2-3; no clear D. The CDR3 loop spans 14 amino acids. The germline CDR1 and CDR2 sequences are SGHTA and FQGNSA. V was shortened by 0 bases and J by 9 bases, with 13 bases between the two germline ends. The CDR3 DNA sequence: TGTGCCAGCAGCTTAGCATCCAGATCGTGGACGCAGTATTTT. This codes for CASSLASRSWTQYF. The variable domain in full, with the rest retrieved from reference TRBV7-2 and TRBJ2-3, is GAGVSQSPSNKVTEKGKDVELRCDPISGHTALYWYRQSLGQGLEFLIYFQGNSAPDKSGLPSDRFSAERTGGSVSTLTIQRTQQEDSAVYLCASSLASRSWTQYFGPGTRLTVL.

The DNA of the CDR3 is TGTGCCAGCTCACCAGCGAGCCTCTCGGGCACCGGGGAGCTGTTTTTT. This encodes CASSPASLSGTGELFF. The chain employs TRBV18 and TRBJ2-2; D is uncertain. The CDR3 contains 16 residues. The V and J ends lost 2 bases and 4 bases respectively, with 14 bases between them. The germline gives CDR1 KGHSH, CDR2 LQKENI.

This chain uses TRBV4-3 with TRBJ1-2; D is unclear. Germline CDR1 and CDR2: LGHNA and YSLEER. Between the trimmed V and J ends, which lost 3 bases and 1 base, there was a span of 9 bases. The CDR3 sequence is 14 residues long. The CDR3 spells CASSHPQNNYGYTF. As DNA, the CDR3 is TGCGCCAGCAGCCATCCACAGAATAACTATGGCTACACCTTC.

This chain links TRBV5-1 with TRBJ2-4; 10 positions match TRBD1. Germline CDR1 reads SGHRS; CDR2 reads YFSETQ. The junction had 13 bases not matched to a gene; V was cut back by 4 bases and J by 6 bases. This CDR3 is 17 amino acids long. The CDR3 DNA follows: TGCGCCAGCAGCCCTCGGGACAGGGGATTTGGGGGAAACATTCAGTACTTC. Amino acid sequence: CASSPRDRGFGGNIQYF. Drawing the rest from reference TRBV5-1 and TRBJ2-4, the complete variable domain is KAGVTQTPRYLIKTRGQQVTLSCSPISGHRSVSWYQQTPGQGLQFLFEYFSETQRNKGNFPGRFSGRQFSNSRSEMNVSTLELGDSALYLCASSPRDRGFGGNIQYFGAGTRLSVL.

This clone was observed a single time. This chain connects TRBV19 to TRBJ2-1; D is possibly TRBD2 (5 bases). The CDR3 covers 15 residues. V shed 4 bases and J shed 5 bases, with 15 bases lying between them. CDR1 LNHDA and CDR2 SQIVND come from the germline V gene (reference sequence). CDR3 in amino acids: CASSTLRRRNNEQFF. The DNA for the CDR3 is TGTGCCAGTAGTACTCTACGGAGGAGGAACAATGAGCAGTTCTTC.

This sequence joins TRBV19 and TRBJ2-3; 7 bases fit TRBD2. The germline gives CDR1 LNHDA, CDR2 SQIVND (reference sequence). CDR3 length equals 16 residues. V lost 1 base and J lost 3; bases outside the gene matches: 7. DNA of the CDR3: TGTGCCAGTAGTATAGGATTTGCTAGCGGTACAGATACGCAGTATTTT. Its translation is CASSIGFASGTDTQYF.

The gene calls are TRBV6-6 and TRBJ2-1; D not certain. Germline lookup yields CDR1 MNHNY and CDR2 SVGAGI (reference sequence). CDR3 length equals 15 residues. Between the trimmed V and J ends, which lost 6 bases and 0 bases, there was a span of 12 bases. For the CDR3, the DNA is TGTGCCAGCAGGAACCAACCGAGCTCCTACAATGAGCAGTTCTTC. It codes for CASRNQPSSYNEQFF.